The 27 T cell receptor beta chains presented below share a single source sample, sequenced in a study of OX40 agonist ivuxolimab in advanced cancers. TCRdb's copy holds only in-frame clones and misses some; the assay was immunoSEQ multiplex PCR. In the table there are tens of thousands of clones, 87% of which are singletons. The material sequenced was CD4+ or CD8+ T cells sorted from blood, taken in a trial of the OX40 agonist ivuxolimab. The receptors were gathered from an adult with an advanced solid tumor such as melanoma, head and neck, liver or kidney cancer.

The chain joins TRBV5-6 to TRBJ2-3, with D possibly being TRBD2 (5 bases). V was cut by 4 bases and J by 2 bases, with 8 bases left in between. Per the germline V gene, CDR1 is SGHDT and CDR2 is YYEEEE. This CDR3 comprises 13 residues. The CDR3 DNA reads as TGTGCCAGCAGCAGCGGACTCACAGATACGCAGTATTTT. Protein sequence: CASSSGLTDTQYF.

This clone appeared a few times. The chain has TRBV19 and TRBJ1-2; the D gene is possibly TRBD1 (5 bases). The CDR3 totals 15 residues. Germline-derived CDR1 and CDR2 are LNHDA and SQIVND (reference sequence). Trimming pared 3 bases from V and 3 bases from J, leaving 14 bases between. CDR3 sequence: CASSMAGGRDYGYTF. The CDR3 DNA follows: TGTGCCAGTAGTATGGCTGGGGGAAGGGACTATGGCTACACCTTC.

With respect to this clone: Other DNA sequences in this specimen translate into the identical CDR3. The CDR3 loop reads CASSLGVSNQPQHF. The CDR3 region has the DNA TGTGCCAGCAGTTTAGGGGTTAGCAATCAGCCCCAGCATTTT. The V gene is TRBV28, the J gene TRBJ1-5; D is unclear. This CDR3 comprises 14 residues. Trimming took off 2 bases at V and 0 bases at J, with 5 bases between the two ends. CDR1 MDHEN and CDR2 SYDVKM come from the germline V gene.

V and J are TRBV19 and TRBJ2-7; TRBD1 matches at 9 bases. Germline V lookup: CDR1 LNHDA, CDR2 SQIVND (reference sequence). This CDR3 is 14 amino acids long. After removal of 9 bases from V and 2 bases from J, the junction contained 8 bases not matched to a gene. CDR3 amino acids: CASKGGQGPYEQYF. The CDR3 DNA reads TGTGCCAGCAAGGGGGGACAGGGCCCCTACGAGCAGTACTTC.

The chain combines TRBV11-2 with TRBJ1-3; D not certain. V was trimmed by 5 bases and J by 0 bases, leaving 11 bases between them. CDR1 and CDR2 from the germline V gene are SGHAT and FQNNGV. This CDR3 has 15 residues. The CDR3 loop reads CASSNIRGSGNTIYF. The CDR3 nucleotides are TGTGCCAGCAGCAATATACGAGGCTCTGGAAACACCATATATTTT.

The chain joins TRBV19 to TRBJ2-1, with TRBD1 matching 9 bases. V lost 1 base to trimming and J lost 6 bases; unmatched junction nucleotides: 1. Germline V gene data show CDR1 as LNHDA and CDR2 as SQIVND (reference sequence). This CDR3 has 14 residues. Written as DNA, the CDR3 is TGTGCCAGTAGTATAGGACAGGGGGGCAATGAGCAGTTCTTC. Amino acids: CASSIGQGGNEQFF.

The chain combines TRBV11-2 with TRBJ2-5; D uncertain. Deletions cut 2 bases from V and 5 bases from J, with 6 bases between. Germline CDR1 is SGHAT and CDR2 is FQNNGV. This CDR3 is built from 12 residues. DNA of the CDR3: TGTGCCAGCAGCTTATATTGGGAGACCCAGTACTTC. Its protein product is CASSLYWETQYF.

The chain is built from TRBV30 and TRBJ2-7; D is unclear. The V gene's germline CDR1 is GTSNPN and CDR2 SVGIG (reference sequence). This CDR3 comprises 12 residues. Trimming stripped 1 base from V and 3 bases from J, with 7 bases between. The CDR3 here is CAWSGRIYEQYF. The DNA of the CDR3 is TGTGCCTGGAGTGGCCGGATCTACGAGCAGTACTTC.

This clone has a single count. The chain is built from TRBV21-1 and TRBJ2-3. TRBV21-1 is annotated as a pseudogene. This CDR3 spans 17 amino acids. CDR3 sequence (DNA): TGTGCCAGCAGCAAAAACTTCTTCCGGCTCCGCACAGATACGCAGTATTTT. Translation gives CASSKNFFRLRTDTQYF.

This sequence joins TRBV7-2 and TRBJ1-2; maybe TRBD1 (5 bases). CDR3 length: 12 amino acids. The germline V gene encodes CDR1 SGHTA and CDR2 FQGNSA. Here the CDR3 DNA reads TGTGTTGAAGGGGTTGCTAACTATGGCTACACCTTC. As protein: CVEGVANYGYTF.

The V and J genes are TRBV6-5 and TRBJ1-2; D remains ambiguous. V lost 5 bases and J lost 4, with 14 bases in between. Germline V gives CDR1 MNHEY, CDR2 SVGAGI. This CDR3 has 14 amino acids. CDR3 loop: CASSNGPDGYGYTF. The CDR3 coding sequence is TGTGCCAGCAGTAATGGTCCGGACGGCTATGGCTACACCTTC.

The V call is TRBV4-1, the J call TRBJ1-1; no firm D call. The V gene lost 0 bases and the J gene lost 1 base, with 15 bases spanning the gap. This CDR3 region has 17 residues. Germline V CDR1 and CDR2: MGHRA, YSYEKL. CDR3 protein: CASSQDNTGYPNTEAFF. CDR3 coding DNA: TGCGCCAGCAGCCAAGACAATACCGGGTATCCGAACACTGAAGCTTTCTTT.

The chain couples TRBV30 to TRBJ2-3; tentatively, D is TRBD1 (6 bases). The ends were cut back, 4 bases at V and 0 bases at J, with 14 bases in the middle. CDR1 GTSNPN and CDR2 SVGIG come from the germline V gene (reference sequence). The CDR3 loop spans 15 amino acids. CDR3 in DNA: TGTGCCTGGACCCTGACAGGACTTAGCACAGATACGCAGTATTTT. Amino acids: CAWTLTGLSTDTQYF.

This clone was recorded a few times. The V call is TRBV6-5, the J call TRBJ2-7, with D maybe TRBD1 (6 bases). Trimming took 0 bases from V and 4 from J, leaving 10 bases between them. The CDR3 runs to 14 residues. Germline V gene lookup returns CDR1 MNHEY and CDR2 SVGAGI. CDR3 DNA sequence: TGTGCCAGCAGTTACTCGACAGGCCTTTACGAGCAGTACTTC. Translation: CASSYSTGLYEQYF.

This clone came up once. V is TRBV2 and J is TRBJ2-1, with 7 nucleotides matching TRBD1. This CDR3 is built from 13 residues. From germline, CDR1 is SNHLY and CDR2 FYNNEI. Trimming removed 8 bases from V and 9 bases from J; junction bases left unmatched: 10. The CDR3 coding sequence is TGTGCCAGCTGTCCGCTACAGGGGAGTGAGCAGTTCTTC. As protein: CASCPLQGSEQFF.

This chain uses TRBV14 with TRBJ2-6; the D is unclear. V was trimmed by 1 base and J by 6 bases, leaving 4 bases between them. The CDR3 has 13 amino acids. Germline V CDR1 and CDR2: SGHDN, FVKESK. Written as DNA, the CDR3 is TGTGCCAGCAGCCAAGGCCAGGCCAACGTCCTGACTTTC. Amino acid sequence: CASSQGQANVLTF. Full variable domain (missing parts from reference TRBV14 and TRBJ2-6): EAGVTQFPSHSVIEKGQTVTLRCDPISGHDNLYWYRRVMGKEIKFLLHFVKESKQDESGMPNNRFLAERTGGTYSTLKVQPAELEDSGVYFCASSQGQANVLTFGAGSRLTVL.

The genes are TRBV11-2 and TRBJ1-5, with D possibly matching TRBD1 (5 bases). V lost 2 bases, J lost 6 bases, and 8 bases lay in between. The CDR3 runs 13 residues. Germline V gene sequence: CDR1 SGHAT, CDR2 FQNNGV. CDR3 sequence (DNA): TGTGCCAGCAGCTTAAAGAGGGGTCAGCCCCAGCATTTT. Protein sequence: CASSLKRGQPQHF.

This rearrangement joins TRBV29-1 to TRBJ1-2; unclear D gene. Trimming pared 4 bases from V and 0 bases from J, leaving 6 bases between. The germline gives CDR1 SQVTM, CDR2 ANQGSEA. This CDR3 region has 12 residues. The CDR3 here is CSVGQPNYGYTF. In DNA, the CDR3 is TGCAGCGTTGGGCAGCCTAACTATGGCTACACCTTC.

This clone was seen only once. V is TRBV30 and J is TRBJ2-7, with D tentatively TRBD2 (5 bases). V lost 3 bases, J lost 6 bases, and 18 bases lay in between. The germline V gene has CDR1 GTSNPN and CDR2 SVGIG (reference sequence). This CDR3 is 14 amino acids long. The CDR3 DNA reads TGTGCCTGGAGCCCTGGAGGAGAGTCGGCCGAGCAGTACTTC. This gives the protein CAWSPGGESAEQYF.

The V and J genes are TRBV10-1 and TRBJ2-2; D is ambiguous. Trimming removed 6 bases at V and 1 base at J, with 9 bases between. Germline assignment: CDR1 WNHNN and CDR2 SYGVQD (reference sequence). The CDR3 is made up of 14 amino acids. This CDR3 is CASSATENTGELFF. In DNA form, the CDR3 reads TGCGCCAGCAGCGCAACAGAGAACACCGGGGAGCTGTTTTTT.

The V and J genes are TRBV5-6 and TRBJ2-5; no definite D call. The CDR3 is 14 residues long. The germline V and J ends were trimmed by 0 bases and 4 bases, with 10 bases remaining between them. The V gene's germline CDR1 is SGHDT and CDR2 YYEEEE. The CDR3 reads CASSLGVMGETQYF. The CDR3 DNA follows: TGTGCCAGCAGCTTGGGGGTAATGGGAGAGACCCAGTACTTC.

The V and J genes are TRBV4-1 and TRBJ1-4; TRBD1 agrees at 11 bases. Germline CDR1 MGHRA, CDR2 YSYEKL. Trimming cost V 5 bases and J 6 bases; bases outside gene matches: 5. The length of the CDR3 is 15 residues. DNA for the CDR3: TGCGCCAGCAGCAATCCGGGACAGGGGGATGAAAAACTGTTTTTT. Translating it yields CASSNPGQGDEKLFF.

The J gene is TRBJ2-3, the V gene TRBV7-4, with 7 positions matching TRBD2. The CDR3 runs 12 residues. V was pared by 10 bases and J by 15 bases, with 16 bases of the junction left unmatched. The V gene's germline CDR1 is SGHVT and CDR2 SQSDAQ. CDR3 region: CANPRCGRLGYF. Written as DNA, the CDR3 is TGTGCCAATCCAAGGTGCGGGAGACTCGGATATTTT.

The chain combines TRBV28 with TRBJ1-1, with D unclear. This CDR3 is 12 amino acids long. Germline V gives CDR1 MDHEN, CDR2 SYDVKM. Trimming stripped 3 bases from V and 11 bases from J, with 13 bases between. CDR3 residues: CASSFLGGGAFF. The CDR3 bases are TGTGCCAGCAGTTTCCTGGGTGGTGGTGCTTTCTTT.

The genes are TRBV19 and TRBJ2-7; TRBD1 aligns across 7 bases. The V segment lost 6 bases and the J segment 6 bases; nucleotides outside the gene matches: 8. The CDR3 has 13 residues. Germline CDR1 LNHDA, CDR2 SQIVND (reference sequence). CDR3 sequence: CASSRDSFAEQYF. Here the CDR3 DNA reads TGTGCCAGTAGCAGGGACAGCTTCGCCGAGCAGTACTTC.

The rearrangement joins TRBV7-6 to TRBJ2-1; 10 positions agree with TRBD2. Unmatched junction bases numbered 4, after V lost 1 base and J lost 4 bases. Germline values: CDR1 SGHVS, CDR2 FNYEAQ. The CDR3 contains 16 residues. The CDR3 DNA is TGTGCCAGCAGCTTAGTGTCTAGCGGGGGATACAATGAGCAGTTCTTC. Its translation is CASSLVSSGGYNEQFF.

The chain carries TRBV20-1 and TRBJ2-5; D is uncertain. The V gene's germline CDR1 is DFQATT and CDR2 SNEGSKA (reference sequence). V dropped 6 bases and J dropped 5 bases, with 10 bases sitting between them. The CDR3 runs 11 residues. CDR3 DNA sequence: TGCAGTGCCCGAGTGGGGGAGACCCAGTACTTC. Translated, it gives CSARVGETQYF.